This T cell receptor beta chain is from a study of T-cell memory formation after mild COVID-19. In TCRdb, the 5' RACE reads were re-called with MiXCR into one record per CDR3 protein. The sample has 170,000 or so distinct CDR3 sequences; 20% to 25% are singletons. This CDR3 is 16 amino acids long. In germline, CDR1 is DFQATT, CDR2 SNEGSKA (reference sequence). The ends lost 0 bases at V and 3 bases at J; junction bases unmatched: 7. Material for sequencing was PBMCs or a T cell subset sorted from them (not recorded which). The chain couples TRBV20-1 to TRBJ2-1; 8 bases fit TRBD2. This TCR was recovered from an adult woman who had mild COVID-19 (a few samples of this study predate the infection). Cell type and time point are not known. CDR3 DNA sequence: TGCAGTGCTAGAGATACCGGGACTAGTCGCTACAATGAGCAGTTCTTC. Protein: CSARDTGTSRYNEQFF.